The next 7 T cell receptor beta chains were all read from a single sample in a study of T cell repertoires in cytomegalovirus infection. TCRdb reprocessed the reads with MiXCR, giving one entry per CDR3 protein. The sample shows roughly 630,000 distinct CDR3 sequences, approximately 24% of them seen only once. Material for sequencing was CD8+ T cells from PBMCs. These receptors were collected from a human donor in good health (CMV status not recorded). Some clones in this sample may be carry-over from other donors' samples.

The rearrangement uses TRBV10-3 and TRBJ2-3; D is possibly TRBD2 (6 bases). The CDR3 is made up of 14 amino acids. Germline V gene lookup returns CDR1 ENHRY and CDR2 SYGVKD. The V gene lost 8 bases and the J gene lost 2 bases, with 14 bases spanning the gap. The chain's CDR3 is CAIGGGSVTDTQYF. The DNA for the CDR3 is TGTGCCATCGGTGGGGGGTCGGTCACAGATACGCAGTATTTT.

This clonotype was observed many times. The chain has TRBV7-6 and TRBJ2-1, with D maybe TRBD2 (6 bases). V gave up 5 bases and J gave up 4 bases, with 15 bases separating them. Germline V lookup: CDR1 SGHVS, CDR2 FNYEAQ. The length of the CDR3 is 15 residues. CDR3 DNA: TGTGCCAGCAGCCTGCGAAGGGGAGGATACAATGAGCAGTTCTTC. Protein: CASSLRRGGYNEQFF.

The chain employs TRBV6-5 and TRBJ1-5; D is uncertain. This CDR3 region has 14 residues. Trimming pared 2 bases from V and 3 bases from J, leaving 8 bases between. Germline assignment: CDR1 MNHEY and CDR2 SVGAGI. The CDR3 DNA follows: TGTGCCAGCAGTTACAAACGGAACAATCAGCCCCAGCATTTT. It encodes CASSYKRNNQPQHF.

This chain links TRBV24-1 with TRBJ2-5; perhaps TRBD2 as D (5 bases). Germline assignment: CDR1 KGHDR and CDR2 SFDVKD. The CDR3 covers 14 residues. Trimming stripped 3 bases from V and 3 bases from J, with 10 bases between. Here the CDR3 reads CATSDPRREETQYF. For the CDR3, the DNA is TGTGCCACCAGTGATCCACGGCGGGAAGAGACCCAGTACTTC.

This clonotype showed up just a few times. The rearrangement uses TRBV12-3 or TRBV12-4 and TRBJ1-3, with a weak D call TRBD1 (5 bases). Between the trimmed V and J ends, which lost 4 bases and 6 bases, there was a span of 16 bases. This CDR3 has 15 residues. For the CDR3, the DNA is TGTGCCAGCAGTTCTGGGGCCGCCGGCCTAAACACCATATATTTT. This codes for CASSSGAAGLNTIYF.

The chain employs TRBV7-6 and TRBJ2-1, with no clear D. CDR1 is SGHVS, CDR2 FNYEAQ, per germline. Trimming left V 2 bases short and J 7 bases short, with 12 bases between. CDR3 length: 14 residues. CDR3 protein: CASSLLRNPNEQFF. The CDR3 region has the DNA TGTGCCAGCAGCTTACTTAGGAACCCTAATGAGCAGTTCTTC.

As regards this clonotype: A junction end diverges from the germline sequence, so it may reflect a read error. V usage is TRBV28 and J usage is TRBJ1-6; D possibly corresponds to TRBD1 (5 bases). There are 17 residues in the CDR3. Germline V gene data show CDR1 as MDHEN and CDR2 as SYDVKM. CDR3 DNA: TGTGCCAGCAGTCCGGAATGGGGACGGGGCTATGATTCACCCCTCCACTTT. This translates into CASSPEWGRGYDSPLHF.